The TCR beta chain under discussion was sequenced for a study of CXCR3-negative and CXCR3-positive naive CD8 T cells. Study outcomes and limitations: Higher TRB CDR3 hydrophobicity marked CXCR3-positive naive cells relative to CXCR3-negative naive cells. In both naive subsets diversity was comparably high, whereas memory CD8+ cells showed much lower diversity. Similar TRBV-TRBJ gene usage was seen in naive CXCR3-negative and CXCR3-positive cells, but not in memory cells.

The sorting of each CD8+ T cell subset was done in triplicate, at 250,000 to 300,000 cells each. Naive cells were sorted as CD45RO-, CCR7+, CD27+ and CD95-. Germline V lookup: CDR1 LNHNV, CDR2 YYDKDF (reference sequence). This CDR3 has 14 residues. UMI-tagged TRB cDNA libraries were built via 5' RACE. TCRdb reanalyzed the 5' RACE reads, giving one entry per CDR3 protein sequence and no DNA. The sample has some 150,000 distinct CDR3 sequences. As for this clonotype: What it recognizes is unknown.

The chain recombines TRBV15 with TRBJ1-6. Sequencing used naive CXCR3+ CD8+ T cells from blood. The subset denotes: CD45RO-CCR7+CD27+CD95- naive CD8+ T cells expressing CXCR3 (TNR3+). This receptor was obtained from a human donor in good health. Some clones in this sample may be carry-over from other donors' samples. The CDR3 loop is CATRNERDNSPLHF.